This record covers a single T cell receptor beta chain. Measured with immunoSEQ multiplex PCR; TCRdb has only the in-frame clones, and not every one. The sample records approximately 69,000 clones, 80% to 90% being singletons. The data originate from a study of OX40 agonist ivuxolimab in advanced cancers. Turning to the study itself: Earlier treatment with anti-PD-1, anti-PD-L1 or anti-CTLA-4 was permitted, and around 43% had received some.

Germline V gene sequence: CDR1 SNHLY, CDR2 FYNNEI. This CDR3 is built from 14 residues. V dropped 5 bases and J dropped 5; count of bases not matched to a gene: 7. Source: CD4+ or CD8+ T cells sorted from blood, taken in a trial of the OX40 agonist ivuxolimab. The source is an adult with an advanced solid tumor such as melanoma, head and neck, liver or kidney cancer. This rearrangement joins TRBV2 to TRBJ1-2; 8 bases match TRBD1. The CDR3 DNA sequence: TGTGCCAGCAGTAAACTGGACAGGGATTATGGCTACACCTTC. Its translation is CASSKLDRDYGYTF.